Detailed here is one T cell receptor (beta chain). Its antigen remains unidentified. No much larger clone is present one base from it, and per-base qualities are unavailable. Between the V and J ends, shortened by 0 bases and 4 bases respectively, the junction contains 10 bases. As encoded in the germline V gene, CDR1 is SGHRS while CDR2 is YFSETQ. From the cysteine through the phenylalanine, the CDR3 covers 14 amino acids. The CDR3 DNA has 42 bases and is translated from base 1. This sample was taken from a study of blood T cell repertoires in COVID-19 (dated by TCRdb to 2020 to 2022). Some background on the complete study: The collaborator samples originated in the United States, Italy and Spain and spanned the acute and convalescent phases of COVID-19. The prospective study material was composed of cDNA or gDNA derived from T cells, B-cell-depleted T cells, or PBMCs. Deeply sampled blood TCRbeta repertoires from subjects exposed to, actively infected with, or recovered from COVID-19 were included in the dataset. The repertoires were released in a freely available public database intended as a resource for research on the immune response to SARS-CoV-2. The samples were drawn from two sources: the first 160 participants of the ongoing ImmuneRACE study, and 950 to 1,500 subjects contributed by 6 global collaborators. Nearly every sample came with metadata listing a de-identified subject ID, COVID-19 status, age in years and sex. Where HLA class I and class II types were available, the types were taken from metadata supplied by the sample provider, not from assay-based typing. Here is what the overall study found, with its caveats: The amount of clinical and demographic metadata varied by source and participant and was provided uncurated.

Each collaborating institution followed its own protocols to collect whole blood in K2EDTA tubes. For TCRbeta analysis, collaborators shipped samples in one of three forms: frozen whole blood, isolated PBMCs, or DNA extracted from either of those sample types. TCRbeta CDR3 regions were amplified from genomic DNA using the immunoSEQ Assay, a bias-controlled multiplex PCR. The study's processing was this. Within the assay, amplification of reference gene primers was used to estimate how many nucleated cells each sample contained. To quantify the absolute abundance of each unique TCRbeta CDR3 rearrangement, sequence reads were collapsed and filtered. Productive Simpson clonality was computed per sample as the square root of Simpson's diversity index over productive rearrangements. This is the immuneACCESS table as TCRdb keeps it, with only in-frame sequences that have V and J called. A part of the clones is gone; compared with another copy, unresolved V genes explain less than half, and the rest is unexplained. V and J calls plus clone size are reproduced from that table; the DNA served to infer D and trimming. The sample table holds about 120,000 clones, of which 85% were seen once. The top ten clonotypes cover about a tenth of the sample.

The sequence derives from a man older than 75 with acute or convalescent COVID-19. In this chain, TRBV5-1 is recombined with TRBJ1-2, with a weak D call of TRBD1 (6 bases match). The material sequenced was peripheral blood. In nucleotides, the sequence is TGCGCCAGCAGCTTGGTGGCAGGGGCCTATGGCTACACCTTC. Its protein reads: CASSLVAGAYGYTF.